The T cell receptor beta chain described here comes from a study of blood T cell repertoires in COVID-19 (dated by TCRdb to about 2020). About the study as a whole: Samples from collaborators originated in the United States, Italy and Spain and spanned both the acute and convalescent phases of COVID-19. The material from the prospective study consisted of cDNA or gDNA derived from T cells, B-cell-depleted T cells, or PBMCs. The dataset comprised deeply sampled blood TCRbeta repertoires from subjects exposed to, actively infected with, or recovered from COVID-19. A freely available public database, intended as a resource for researchers studying the immune response to SARS-CoV-2, is where the repertoires were released. The samples were drawn from the first 160 participants of the ongoing ImmuneRACE study and from about 1,200 subjects provided by 6 global collaborators. Sample metadata almost always included a de-identified subject ID, COVID-19 status, age in years and sex. Where HLA class I and class II types were available, the types were taken from metadata supplied by the sample provider, not from assay-based typing. Study-level results and caveats: The amount of clinical and demographic metadata varied by source and participant and was provided uncurated.

The CDR3 contains 13 residues, cysteine and phenylalanine counted. The sequence is cut down to CDR3 DNA, 39 bases in frame from base 1. V lost 0 bases and J lost 3 bases; the stretch between them is 5 bases long. In the germline V gene, CDR1 corresponds to SGHRS and CDR2 to YFSETQ. Only a few counts were recorded for this clone. No antigen is known for it. No base quality information exists; no much larger clone differs at one position. TCRbeta CDR3 regions were amplified from genomic DNA using the immunoSEQ Assay, a bias-controlled multiplex PCR. For the original study's pipeline: Nucleated cell counts per sample were estimated from amplification of reference gene primers within the assay. To quantify the absolute abundance of each unique TCRbeta CDR3 rearrangement, sequence reads were collapsed and filtered. For each sample, productive Simpson clonality was calculated as the square root of Simpson's diversity index across productive rearrangements. The clones in this table, taken by TCRdb from immuneACCESS, are in-frame only. Not every clone is retained; where verified, under half of the shortfall comes from an unresolved V gene, and the cause of the rest is unknown. The DNA was the basis for D and trimming; V, J and clone size are from that table. Recorded for this sample are 30,000 to 40,000 clones; 65% to 90% of them occurred a single time. Roughly 18% of the sample belongs to the ten largest clones.

Collaborating institutions collected whole blood in K2EDTA tubes following their own protocols. For TCRbeta analysis, collaborators shipped samples as frozen whole blood, isolated PBMCs, or DNA extracted from either of those sample types. The sample comprised peripheral blood. The chain uses TRBV5-1 and TRBJ2-3; the D gene is unclear. The receptor was isolated from a woman aged 55-69 years with active COVID-19. The sequence in DNA is TGCGCCAGCAGCTTGGGGCAGACAGATACGCAGTATTTT. It specifies CASSLGQTDTQYF.